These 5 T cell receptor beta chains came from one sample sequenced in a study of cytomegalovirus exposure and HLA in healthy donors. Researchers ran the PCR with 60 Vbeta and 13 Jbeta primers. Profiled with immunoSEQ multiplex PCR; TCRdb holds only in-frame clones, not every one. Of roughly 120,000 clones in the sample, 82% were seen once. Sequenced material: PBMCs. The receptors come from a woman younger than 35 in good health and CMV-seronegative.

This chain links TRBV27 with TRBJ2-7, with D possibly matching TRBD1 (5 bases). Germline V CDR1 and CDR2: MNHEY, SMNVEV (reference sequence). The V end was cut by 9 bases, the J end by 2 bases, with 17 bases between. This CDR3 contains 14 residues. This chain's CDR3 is CASSGFQIPYEQYV. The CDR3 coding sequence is TGTGCCAGTTCAGGGTTCCAGATCCCCTACGAGCAGTACGTC.

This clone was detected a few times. CDR3 protein: CASSLASSQGLGHNEQFF. CDR3 DNA sequence: TGTGCCAGCAGCTTAGCCAGTTCACAGGGTTTAGGACACAATGAGCAGTTCTTC. The chain couples TRBV7-8 to TRBJ2-1; weak D call: TRBD1 (6 bases). The CDR3 runs to 18 residues. From germline, CDR1 is SGHVS and CDR2 FQNEAQ. The V end lost 0 bases, the J end lost 5 bases, and 20 bases lay between the germline ends.

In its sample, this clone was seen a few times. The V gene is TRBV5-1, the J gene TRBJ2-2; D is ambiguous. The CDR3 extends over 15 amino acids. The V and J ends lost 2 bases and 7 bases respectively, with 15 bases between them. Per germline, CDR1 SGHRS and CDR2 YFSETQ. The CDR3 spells CASSFSSRRSGELFF. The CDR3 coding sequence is TGCGCCAGCAGCTTTAGCAGCCGACGGAGCGGGGAGCTGTTTTTT. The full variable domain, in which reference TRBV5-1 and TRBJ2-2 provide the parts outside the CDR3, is KAGVTQTPRYLIKTRGQQVTLSCSPISGHRSVSWYQQTPGQGLQFLFEYFSETQRNKGNFPGRFSGRQFSNSRSEMNVSTLELGDSALYLCASSFSSRRSGELFFGEGSRLTVL.

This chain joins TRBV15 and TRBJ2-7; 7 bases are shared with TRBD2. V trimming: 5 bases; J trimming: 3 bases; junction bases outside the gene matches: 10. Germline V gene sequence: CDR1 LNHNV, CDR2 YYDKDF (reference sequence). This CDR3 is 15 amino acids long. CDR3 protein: CATSLGEGSGYEQYF. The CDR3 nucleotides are TGTGCCACCAGCTTGGGGGAGGGTAGCGGCTACGAGCAGTACTTC.

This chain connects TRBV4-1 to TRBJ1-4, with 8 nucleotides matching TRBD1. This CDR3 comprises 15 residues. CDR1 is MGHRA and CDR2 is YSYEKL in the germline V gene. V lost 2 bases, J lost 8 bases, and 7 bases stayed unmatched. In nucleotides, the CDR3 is TGCGCCAGCAGCCAACCGGACAGGGCTGGGGAAAAACTGTTTTTT. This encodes CASSQPDRAGEKLFF.